The rows below give T cell receptor beta chains drawn from one sample of a study of shared clonotypes between healthy human individuals. Measured with immunoSEQ multiplex PCR; TCRdb has only the in-frame clones, and not every one. Of approximately 2.5 million clones detected, roughly nine tenths appear once; the ten largest clones hold about 0.13%. Sequences were obtained from naive CD4+ T cells sorted from blood. Receptors were obtained from a man aged 18 to 29 in good health. Both conserved end residues are part of each CDR3. D genes are given only for firm matches. Some rows have no size entry. The others give once, few or many, or a class for an expanded clone.

J gene,D gene,V gene,clone size,CDR3 length,CDR3 DNA,CDR3 protein
TRBJ2-1,TRBD2,TRBV29-1,NA,15,TGCAGCGTTGAAGTAGGACTAGCGGGAGTAAGTGAGCAGTTCTTC,CSVEVGLAGVSEQFF
TRBJ2-3,TRBD1,TRBV5-6,NA,17,TGTGCCAGCAGCTTCCGAGGGGACAGCCTCAGCACAGATACGCAGTATTTT,CASSFRGDSLSTDTQYF
TRBJ1-2,TRBD1,TRBV7-9,NA,13,TGTGCCAGCAGCCTGGGACAGTTCTATGGCTACACCTTC,CASSLGQFYGYTF
TRBJ2-1,TRBD2,TRBV7-2,NA,15,TGTGCCAGCAGCCCCTCCGGACGGGAGGTCGATGAGCAGTTCTTC,CASSPSGREVDEQFF
TRBJ2-2,NA,TRBV2,NA,12,TGTGCCAGCAGTGTTGGGAGTGGGGAGCTGTTTTTT,CASSVGSGELFF
TRBJ2-5,NA,TRBV5-1,NA,16,TGCGCCAGCAGCTTGGAGAGCCCTTCGGGTGGAGAGACCCAGTACTTC,CASSLESPSGGETQYF
TRBJ1-1,NA,TRBV6-4,once,14,TGTGCCAGCAGGGCCGGGACGGCGAACACTGAAGCTTTCTTT,CASRAGTANTEAFF
TRBJ2-5,NA,TRBV19,NA,14,TGTGCCAGTAGCACACTAGCAAGCCCTGGGACCCAGTACTTC,CASSTLASPGTQYF
TRBJ2-1,NA,TRBV10-1,once,16,TGCGCCAGCAGTGAGCAGTACGTGGGAGCCTACAATGAGCAGTTCTTC,CASSEQYVGAYNEQFF
TRBJ1-1,NA,TRBV7-3,NA,13,TGTGCCAGCAGCTTAAGGCCGAGGGGTGAAGCTTTCTTT,CASSLRPRGEAFF
TRBJ2-1,TRBD1,TRBV7-3,NA,15,TGTGCCAGCAGCACCGGGACAGGGTACTACAATGAGCAGTTCTTC,CASSTGTGYYNEQFF
TRBJ2-2,TRBD2,TRBV5-4,NA,16,TGTGCCAGCAGCTTGGGGGGAGGGCAGGTCGCCGGGGAGCTGTTTTTT,CASSLGGGQVAGELFF
TRBJ2-7,TRBD1,TRBV29-1,NA,14,TGCAGCGTTGAGGCGACAGGGGGCCCCCTCCAGCAGTACTTC,CSVEATGGPLQQYF
TRBJ2-1,TRBD2,TRBV29-1,once,15,TGCAGCGCCTTGGCGGCGGGAGGGCCCTACAATGAGCAGTTCTTC,CSALAAGGPYNEQFF
TRBJ2-1,TRBD2,TRBV30,NA,13,TGTGCCGGCACCGCCGCTAGCGGGAGGTCAATGTTCTTC,CAGTAASGRSMFF
TRBJ2-7,NA,TRBV28,NA,14,TGTGCCAGCAGTTTTTTTGCTAGCTCCTACGAGCAGTACTTC,CASSFFASSYEQYF
TRBJ1-5,NA,TRBV2,few,14,TGTGCCAGCAGCGTGGACAGTTTCAATCAGCCCCAGCATTTT,CASSVDSFNQPQHF
TRBJ2-1,NA,TRBV7-2,NA,14,TGTGCCAGCAGCGCCCAACTAGTACTCAATGAGCAGTTCTTC,CASSAQLVLNEQFF
TRBJ2-1,NA,TRBV5-1,NA,14,TGCGCCAGCAGCCCGCTGGTTAGGGGAAATGAGCAGTTCTTC,CASSPLVRGNEQFF
TRBJ2-5,NA,TRBV21-1,NA,15,TGTGCCAGCAGCAGGGGACACACTTTTCAAGAGACCCAGTACTTC,CASSRGHTFQETQYF
TRBJ2-1,TRBD2,TRBV25-1,NA,17,TGTGCCAGCAGTGTAATCCTCGGGGAGGGAGTCGACAATGAGCAGTTCTTC,CASSVILGEGVDNEQFF
TRBJ1-1,NA,TRBV2,NA,16,TGTGCCAGTAGGCCCCTCTGGCACACCAAGAACACTGAAGCTTTCTTT,CASRPLWHTKNTEAFF
TRBJ2-7,TRBD1,TRBV5-4,few,14,TGTGCCAGCAGCTTAGGACAGGGGGCCATCGAGCAGTACTTC,CASSLGQGAIEQYF
TRBJ1-2,NA,TRBV10-1,NA,14,TGCGCCAGCAGTGACATCGGAAAGACCTATGGCTACACCTTC,CASSDIGKTYGYTF
TRBJ1-3,NA,TRBV4-2,once,16,TGTGCCAGCAGCCAAGATTTTTCGATCTCTGGAAACACCATATATTTT,CASSQDFSISGNTIYF
TRBJ2-3,NA,TRBV10-3,NA,13,TGTGCCATTGCCGGGACTGGCACAGATACGCAGTATTTT,CAIAGTGTDTQYF
TRBJ1-2,TRBD1,TRBV5-1,NA,13,TGCGCCAGCAGCTCAGAAGACAGGGGGGGCTACACCTTC,CASSSEDRGGYTF
TRBJ1-4,NA,TRBV28,once,12,TGTGCCAGCAGGGGGGTGGGTGAAAAACTGTTTTTT,CASRGVGEKLFF
TRBJ2-1,NA,TRBV4-3,NA,13,TGCGCCAGCAGCCAAGCAAGGGTTTATGAGCAGTTCTTC,CASSQARVYEQFF
TRBJ1-1,NA,TRBV6-5,NA,14,TGTGCCACTAGGGAACCTAGCTGGAACACTGAAGCTTTCTTT,CATREPSWNTEAFF
TRBJ2-7,NA,TRBV30,NA,13,TGTGCCTGGAGTAACCCTTGGGGGTACGAGCAGTACTTC,CAWSNPWGYEQYF
TRBJ2-6,TRBD2,TRBV5-1,once,19,TGCGCCAGCAGCCCGGGAGGAATCTTTGCGAGCTCTGGGGCCAACGTCCTGACTTTC,CASSPGGIFASSGANVLTF
TRBJ1-1,NA,TRBV19,NA,14,TGTGCCAGTAGTTCCGGGGTAGGGAACACTGAAGCTTTCTTT,CASSSGVGNTEAFF
TRBJ1-2,NA,TRBV7-9,NA,15,TGTGCCAGCAGCTTAGGGGACAATGGGGCTTATGGCTACACCTTC,CASSLGDNGAYGYTF
TRBJ2-1,NA,TRBV30,NA,13,TGTGCCTGGGCGAAGGTGCTCATTCCTGTTGAGTTCTTC,CAWAKVLIPVEFF
TRBJ2-1,NA,TRBV5-1,once,15,TGCGCCAGCACCCCACTGGGCGGGGAGAACAATGAGCAGTTCTTC,CASTPLGGENNEQFF
TRBJ1-5,TRBD1,TRBV6-5,NA,15,TGTGCCAGCACCCCGGGACAGGGGGCCAATCAGCCCCAGCATTTT,CASTPGQGANQPQHF
TRBJ1-2,TRBD1,TRBV6-6,NA,15,TGTGCCAGCTCGGACAGGGGGGATGTTGACTATGACTACACCTTC,CASSDRGDVDYDYTF
TRBJ1-4,NA,TRBV18,NA,14,TGTGCCAGCTCACCTCGGGAGGGTGGCGAAAAACTGTTTTTT,CASSPREGGEKLFF
TRBJ1-2,NA,TRBV7-6,NA,11,TGTGCCAGCAGGGGGGCAAGGGGCTACACCTTC,CASRGARGYTF
TRBJ1-5,NA,TRBV2,NA,15,TGTGCCAGCACCCGCCGTGGCCATGGCAATCAGCCCCAGCATTTT,CASTRRGHGNQPQHF
TRBJ1-2,TRBD1,TRBV5-1,NA,16,TGCGCCAGCAGCCTATACCCGGGACAGCCAGACTATGGCTACACCTTC,CASSLYPGQPDYGYTF
TRBJ2-1,NA,TRBV5-8,NA,15,TGTGCCAGCAGCTTAAGGGGGGTCTCCTACAATGAGCAGTTCTTC,CASSLRGVSYNEQFF
TRBJ2-5,TRBD1,TRBV10-3,NA,16,TGTGCCATCAGTGAAAGGACAGGATGGGACCAAGAGACCCAGTACTTC,CAISERTGWDQETQYF
TRBJ2-7,NA,TRBV2,once,14,TGTGCCAGCATCCAGAGAGACACCTCCTACGAGCAGTACTTC,CASIQRDTSYEQYF
TRBJ2-2,TRBD1,TRBV5-1,NA,15,TGCGCCAGCAGCCCCGGGACAGGGGGGACCGGGGAGCTGTTTTTT,CASSPGTGGTGELFF
TRBJ2-5,NA,TRBV10-3,NA,15,TGTGCCATCAGTGAGGCTTCTCCAGGCCAAGAGACCCAGTACTTC,CAISEASPGQETQYF
TRBJ1-2,NA,TRBV7-2,NA,15,TGTGCCAGCAGCTCAAAATGGGGAGGGAATGATGGCTACACCTTC,CASSSKWGGNDGYTF
TRBJ2-1,TRBD1,TRBV10-1,NA,14,TGCGCCAGCAGTGAGTCGTGGCAGGGGGTTGAGCAGTTCTTC,CASSESWQGVEQFF
TRBJ2-7,TRBD2,TRBV7-9,NA,15,TGTGCCAGCAGCGACCTCGCTAGCGGGCCCTACGAGCAGTACTTC,CASSDLASGPYEQYF
TRBJ1-3,NA,TRBV5-3,NA,13,TGTGCCAGAAGCTTGACCGGGATCGGCACCATATATTTT,CARSLTGIGTIYF
TRBJ2-1,NA,TRBV2,NA,14,TGTGCCAGCATCTCAGCGGGTTCCTACAATGAGCAGTTCTTC,CASISAGSYNEQFF
TRBJ2-7,NA,TRBV7-2,NA,15,TGTGCCAGCAGCTTAGGGGGGTCTAGCCGCAGCGAGCAGTACTTC,CASSLGGSSRSEQYF
TRBJ2-5,TRBD1,TRBV10-1,NA,14,TGCGCCAGCAGTAAGGACAGGGCTGGCGAGACCCAGTACTTC,CASSKDRAGETQYF
TRBJ2-7,NA,TRBV11-2,NA,12,TGTGCCACTGGACAGCCAAACTACGAGCAGTACTTC,CATGQPNYEQYF
TRBJ2-3,TRBD2,TRBV19,NA,16,TGTGCCAGTAGTCCACTCGGGGACTACGGAACAGATACGCAGTATTTT,CASSPLGDYGTDTQYF